This T cell receptor (beta chain) was retrieved from a study of CD8+CD57+ T cells in acquired aplastic anemia. Whole-study context: DNA recovered from sorted CD4+ and CD8+ cells had a mean of approximately 3 ug. Sequencing produced an average of about 11 million reads per healthy donor for CD4+ cells.

As to this clonotype: Its specificity is unknown. With a much larger clone just one base away, this may be a read error.

The study's findings and limits: Found in both controls and patients were around 30 CD8+ CDR3 sequences. Patients and healthy controls showed no significant CD8+ Simpson's diversity difference.

CDR3 size: 12 residues. Germline-derived CDR1 and CDR2 are MNHEY and SVGAGI. The V end lost 7 bases, the J end lost 0 bases, and 6 bases lay between the germline ends. Researchers used genomic DNA as the template to profile TCR beta VDJ and CDR3. From the reads, TCRdb called clonotypes with MiXCR, one entry per CDR3 protein. The table records approximately 380,000 distinct CDR3 sequences, about two thirds of them present only once. The source material was sorted CD4+, CD8+, or CD8+CD57+ T cells (not recorded which) from PBMCs. V usage is TRBV6-5 and J usage is TRBJ1-1, with D uncertain. The clonotype originates from a human donor in good health, serving as a control. The CDR3 reads CASKRMNTEAFF. For the CDR3, the DNA is TGTGCCAGCAAGCGAATGAACACTGAAGCTTTCTTT.